The text below deals with one T cell receptor beta chain. This sample is drawn from a study of control samples from healthy donors and cancer patients. The assay was immunoSEQ multiplex PCR, and TCRdb's table has in-frame clones only and misses some. The repertoire includes 100,000 to 150,000 clones, just under 95% of them detected once, and less than 4% sits in the top ten. This CDR3 comprises 17 residues. The V and J ends lost 5 bases and 6 bases respectively, with 23 bases between them. Germline-derived CDR1 and CDR2 are SNHLY and FYNNEI. This chain joins TRBV2 and TRBJ2-1; D gene unclear. The origin of this receptor is a man aged 30 to 39 in good health. Source material: blood. DNA for the CDR3: TGTGCCAGCAGTCAGGTACAGAGACAAAGCAAGGGCAATGAGCAGTTCTTC. Amino acid sequence: CASSQVQRQSKGNEQFF.